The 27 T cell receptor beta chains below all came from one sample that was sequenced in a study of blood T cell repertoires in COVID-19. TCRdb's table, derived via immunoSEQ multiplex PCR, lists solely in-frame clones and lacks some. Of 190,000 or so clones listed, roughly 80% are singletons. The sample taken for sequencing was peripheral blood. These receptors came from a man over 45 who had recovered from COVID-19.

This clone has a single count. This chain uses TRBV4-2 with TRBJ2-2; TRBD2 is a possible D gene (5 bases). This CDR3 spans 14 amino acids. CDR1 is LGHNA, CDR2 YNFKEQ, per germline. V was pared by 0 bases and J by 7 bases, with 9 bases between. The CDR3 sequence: CASSQERAHGELFF. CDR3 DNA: TGTGCCAGCAGCCAAGAGCGGGCGCACGGGGAGCTGTTTTTT.

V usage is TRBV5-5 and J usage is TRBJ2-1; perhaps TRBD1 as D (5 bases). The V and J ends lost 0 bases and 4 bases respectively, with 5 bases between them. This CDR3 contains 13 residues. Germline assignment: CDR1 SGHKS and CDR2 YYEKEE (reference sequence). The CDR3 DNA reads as TGTGCCAGCAGCTTGGGACAGTACAATGAGCAGTTCTTC. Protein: CASSLGQYNEQFF.

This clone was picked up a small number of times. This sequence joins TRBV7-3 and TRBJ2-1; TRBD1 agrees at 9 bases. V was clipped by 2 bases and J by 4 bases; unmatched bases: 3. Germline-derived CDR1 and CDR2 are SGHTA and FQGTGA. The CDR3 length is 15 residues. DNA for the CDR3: TGTGCCAGCAGCTTAGGACAGGGGCCTTACAATGAGCAGTTCTTC. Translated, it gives CASSLGQGPYNEQFF.

The CDR3 nucleotides read TGTGCCAGCAGTTCAGGGGGCTACGAGCAGTACTTC. Its protein is CASSSGGYEQYF. The V and J genes are TRBV28 and TRBJ2-7; 7 bases are a match to TRBD1. The CDR3 consists of 12 residues. Germline loops: CDR1 MDHEN, CDR2 SYDVKM. Trimming at V came to 4 bases and at J to 3 bases, leaving 0 bases not matched to a gene. The full variable domain, completed using reference TRBV28 and TRBJ2-7, is DVKVTQSSRYLVKRTGEKVFLECVQDMDHENMFWYRQDPGLGLRLIYFSYDVKMKEKGDIPEGYSVSREKKERFSLILESASTNQTSMYLCASSSGGYEQYFGPGTRLTVT.

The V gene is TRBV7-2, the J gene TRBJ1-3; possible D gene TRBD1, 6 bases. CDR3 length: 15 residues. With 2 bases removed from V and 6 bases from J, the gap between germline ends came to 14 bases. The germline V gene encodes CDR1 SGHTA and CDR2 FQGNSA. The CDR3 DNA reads TGTGCCAGCAGCTTATCCTACAGGGTTGAAAACACCATATATTTT. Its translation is CASSLSYRVENTIYF. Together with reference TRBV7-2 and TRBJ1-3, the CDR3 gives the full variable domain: GAGVSQSPSNKVTEKGKDVELRCDPISGHTALYWYRQSLGQGLEFLIYFQGNSAPDKSGLPSDRFSAERTGGSVSTLTIQRTQQEDSAVYLCASSLSYRVENTIYFGEGSWLTVV.

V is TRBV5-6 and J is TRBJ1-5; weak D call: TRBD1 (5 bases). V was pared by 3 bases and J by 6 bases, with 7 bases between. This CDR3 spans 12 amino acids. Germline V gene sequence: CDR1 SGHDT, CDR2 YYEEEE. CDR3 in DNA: TGTGCCAGCAGCTCCGGGGGTCAGCCCCAGCATTTT. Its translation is CASSSGGQPQHF.

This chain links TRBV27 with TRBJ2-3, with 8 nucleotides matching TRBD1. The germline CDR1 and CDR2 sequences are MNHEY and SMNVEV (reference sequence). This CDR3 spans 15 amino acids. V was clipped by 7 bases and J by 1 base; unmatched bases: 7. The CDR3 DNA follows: TGTGCCAGCACCAAGATGGGACAGGGCACAGATACGCAGTATTTT. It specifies CASTKMGQGTDTQYF.

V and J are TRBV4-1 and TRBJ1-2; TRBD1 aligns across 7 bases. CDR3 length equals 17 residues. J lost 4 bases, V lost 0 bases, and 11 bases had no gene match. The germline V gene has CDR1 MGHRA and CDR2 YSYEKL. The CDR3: CASSQDWPLTGSYGYTF. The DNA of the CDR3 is TGCGCCAGCAGCCAAGATTGGCCACTGACAGGGTCCTATGGCTACACCTTC.

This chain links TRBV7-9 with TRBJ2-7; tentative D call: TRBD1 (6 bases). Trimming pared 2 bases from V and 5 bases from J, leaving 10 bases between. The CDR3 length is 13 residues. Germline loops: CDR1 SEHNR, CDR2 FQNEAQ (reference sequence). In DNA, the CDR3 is TGTGCCAGCAGCTTATGGGGGCAGGACGAGCAGTACTTC. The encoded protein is CASSLWGQDEQYF.

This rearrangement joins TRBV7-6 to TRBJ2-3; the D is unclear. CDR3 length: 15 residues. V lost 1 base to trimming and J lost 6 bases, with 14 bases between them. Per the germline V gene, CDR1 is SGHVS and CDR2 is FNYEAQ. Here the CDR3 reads CASSLDERPFDTQYF. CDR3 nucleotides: TGTGCCAGCAGCTTAGATGAGCGCCCTTTTGATACGCAGTATTTT.

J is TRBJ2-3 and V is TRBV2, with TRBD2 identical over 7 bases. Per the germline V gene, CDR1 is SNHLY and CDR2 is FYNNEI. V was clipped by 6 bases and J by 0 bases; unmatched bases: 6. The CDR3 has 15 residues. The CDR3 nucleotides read TGTGCCAGCAGAATCTCAGCGGGGAGCACAGATACGCAGTATTTT. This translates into CASRISAGSTDTQYF.

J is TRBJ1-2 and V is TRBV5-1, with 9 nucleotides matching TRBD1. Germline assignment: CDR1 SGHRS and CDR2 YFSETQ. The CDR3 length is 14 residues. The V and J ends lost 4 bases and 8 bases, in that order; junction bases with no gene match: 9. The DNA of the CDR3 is TGCGCCAGCAGCAATCCGGGACAGGGTCGCGGCTACACCTTC. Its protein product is CASSNPGQGRGYTF.

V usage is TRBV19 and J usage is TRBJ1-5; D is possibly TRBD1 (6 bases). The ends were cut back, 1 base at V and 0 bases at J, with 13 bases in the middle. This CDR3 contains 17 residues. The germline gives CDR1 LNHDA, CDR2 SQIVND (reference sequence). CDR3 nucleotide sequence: TGTGCCAGTAGTATAGGGAGGCAGGGGTATAGCAATCAGCCCCAGCATTTT. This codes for CASSIGRQGYSNQPQHF.

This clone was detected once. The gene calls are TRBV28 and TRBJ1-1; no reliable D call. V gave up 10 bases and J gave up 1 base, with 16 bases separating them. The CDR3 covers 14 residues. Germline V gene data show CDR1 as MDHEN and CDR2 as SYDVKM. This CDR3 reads CATHPPPENTEAFF. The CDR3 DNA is TGTGCCACACACCCCCCCCCAGAGAACACTGAAGCTTTCTTT.

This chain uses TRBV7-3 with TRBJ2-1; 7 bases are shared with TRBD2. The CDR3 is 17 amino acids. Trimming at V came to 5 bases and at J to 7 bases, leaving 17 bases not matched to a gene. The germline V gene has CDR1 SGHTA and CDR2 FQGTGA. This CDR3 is CASSRATTSLGKNEQFF. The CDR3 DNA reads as TGTGCCAGCAGCCGTGCGACGACTAGCTTGGGAAAGAATGAGCAGTTCTTC.

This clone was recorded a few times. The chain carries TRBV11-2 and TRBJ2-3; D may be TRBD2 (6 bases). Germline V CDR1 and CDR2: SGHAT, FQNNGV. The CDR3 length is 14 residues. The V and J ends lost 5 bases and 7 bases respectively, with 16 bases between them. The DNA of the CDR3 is TGTGCCAGCAGCCAAACCCGGACTACAAATACGCAGTATTTT. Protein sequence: CASSQTRTTNTQYF. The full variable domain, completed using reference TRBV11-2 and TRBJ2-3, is EAGVAQSPRYKIIEKRQSVAFWCNPISGHATLYWYQQILGQGPKLLIQFQNNGVVDDSQLPKDRFSAERLKGVDSTLKIQPAKLEDSAVYLCASSQTRTTNTQYFGPGTRLTVL.

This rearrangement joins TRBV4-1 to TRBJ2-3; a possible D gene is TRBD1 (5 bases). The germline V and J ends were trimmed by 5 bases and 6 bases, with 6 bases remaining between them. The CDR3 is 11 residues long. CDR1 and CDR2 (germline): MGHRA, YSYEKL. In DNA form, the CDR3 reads TGCGCCAGCAGCAGGGGCGATACGCAGTATTTT. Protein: CASSRGDTQYF.

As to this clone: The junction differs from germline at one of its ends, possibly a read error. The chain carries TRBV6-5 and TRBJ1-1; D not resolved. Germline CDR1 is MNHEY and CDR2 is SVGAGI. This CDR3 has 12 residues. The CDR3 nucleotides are TGTGCCAGCAGTTCGACCAGCGGATTTTGTGTCTTT. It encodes CASSSTSGFCVF.

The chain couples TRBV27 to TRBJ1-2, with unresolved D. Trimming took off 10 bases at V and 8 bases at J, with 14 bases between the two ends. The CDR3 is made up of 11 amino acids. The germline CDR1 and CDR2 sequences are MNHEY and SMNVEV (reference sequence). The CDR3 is CAIQRKRGYTF. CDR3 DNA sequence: TGTGCCATCCAGCGAAAACGAGGCTACACCTTC.

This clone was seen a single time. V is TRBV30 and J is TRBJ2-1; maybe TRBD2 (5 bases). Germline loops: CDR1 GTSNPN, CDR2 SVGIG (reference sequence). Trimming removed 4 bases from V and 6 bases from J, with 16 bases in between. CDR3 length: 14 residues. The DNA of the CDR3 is TGTGCCTGGAAAATCACTAGAACCGGCAATGAGCAGTTCTTC. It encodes CAWKITRTGNEQFF.

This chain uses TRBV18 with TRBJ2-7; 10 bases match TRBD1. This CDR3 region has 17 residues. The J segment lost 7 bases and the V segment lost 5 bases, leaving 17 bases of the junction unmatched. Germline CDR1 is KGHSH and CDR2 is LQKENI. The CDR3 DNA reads TGTGCCAGCTCAATTTCCGGGACAGGGGTGATTTCATTTGAGCAGTACTTC. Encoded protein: CASSISGTGVISFEQYF.

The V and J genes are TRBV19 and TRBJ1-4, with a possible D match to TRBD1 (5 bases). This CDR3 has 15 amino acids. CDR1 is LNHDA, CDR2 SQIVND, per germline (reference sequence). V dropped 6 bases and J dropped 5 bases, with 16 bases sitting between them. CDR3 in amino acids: CASRDPGLLNEKLFF. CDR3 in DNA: TGTGCCAGTAGAGATCCGGGACTGCTAAATGAAAAACTGTTTTTT.

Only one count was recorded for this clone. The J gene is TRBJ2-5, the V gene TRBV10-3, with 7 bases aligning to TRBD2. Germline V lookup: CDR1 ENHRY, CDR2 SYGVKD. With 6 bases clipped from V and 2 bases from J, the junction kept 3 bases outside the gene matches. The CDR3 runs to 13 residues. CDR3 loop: CAISGTNQETQYF. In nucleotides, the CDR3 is TGTGCCATCAGCGGGACTAATCAAGAGACCCAGTACTTC.

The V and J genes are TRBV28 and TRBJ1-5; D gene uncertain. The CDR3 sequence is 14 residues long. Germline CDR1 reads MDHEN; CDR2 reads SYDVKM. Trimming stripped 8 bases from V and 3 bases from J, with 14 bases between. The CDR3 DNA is TGTGCCAGCTCGGTCCAACCCATCAATCAGCCCCAGCATTTT. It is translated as CASSVQPINQPQHF.

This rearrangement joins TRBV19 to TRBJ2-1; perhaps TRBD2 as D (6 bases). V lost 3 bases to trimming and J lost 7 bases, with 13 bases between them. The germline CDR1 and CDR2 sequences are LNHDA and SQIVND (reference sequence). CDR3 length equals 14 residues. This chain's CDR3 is CASSMRESGNEQFF. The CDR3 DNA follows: TGTGCCAGTAGTATGCGGGAATCCGGGAATGAGCAGTTCTTC.

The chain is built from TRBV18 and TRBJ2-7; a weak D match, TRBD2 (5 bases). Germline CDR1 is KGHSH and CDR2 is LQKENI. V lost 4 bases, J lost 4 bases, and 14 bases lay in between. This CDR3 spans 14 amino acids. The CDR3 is CASSRATGIYEQYF. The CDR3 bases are TGTGCCAGCTCACGAGCGACGGGGATTTACGAGCAGTACTTC.

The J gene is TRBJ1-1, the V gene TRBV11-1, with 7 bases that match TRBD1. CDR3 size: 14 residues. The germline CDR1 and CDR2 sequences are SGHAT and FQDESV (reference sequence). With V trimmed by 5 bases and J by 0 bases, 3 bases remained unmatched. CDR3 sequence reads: CASSSDRVNTEAFF. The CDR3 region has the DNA TGTGCCAGCAGCAGTGACAGGGTGAACACTGAAGCTTTCTTT.